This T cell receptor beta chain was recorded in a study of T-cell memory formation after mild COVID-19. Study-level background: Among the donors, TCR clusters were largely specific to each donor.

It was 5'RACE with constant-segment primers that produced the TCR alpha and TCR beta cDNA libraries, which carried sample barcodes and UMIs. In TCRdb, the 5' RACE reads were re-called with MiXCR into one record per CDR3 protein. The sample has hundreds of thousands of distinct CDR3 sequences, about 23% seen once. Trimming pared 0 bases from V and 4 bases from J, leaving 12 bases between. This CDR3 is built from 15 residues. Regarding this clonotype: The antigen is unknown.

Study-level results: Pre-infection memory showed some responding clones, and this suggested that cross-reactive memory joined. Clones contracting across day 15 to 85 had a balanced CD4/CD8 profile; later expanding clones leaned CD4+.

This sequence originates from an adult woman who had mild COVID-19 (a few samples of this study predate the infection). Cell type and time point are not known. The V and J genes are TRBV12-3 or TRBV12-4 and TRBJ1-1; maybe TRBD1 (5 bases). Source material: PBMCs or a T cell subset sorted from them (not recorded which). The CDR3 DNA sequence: TGTGCCAGCAGTTTAGCGCGCGGGGGGGGCACTGAAGCTTTCTTT. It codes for CASSLARGGGTEAFF.